Below, 8 T cell receptor beta chains from the same sample are listed, as sequenced in a study of blood T cell repertoires in COVID-19. Produced via immunoSEQ multiplex PCR; TCRdb's table is partial and in-frame only. The sample contains around 300,000 clones, roughly 90% of which appear only once. The sequenced material came from peripheral blood. All receptors come from a woman between 45 and 65 years old with active or convalescent COVID-19.

The chain uses TRBV19 and TRBJ2-2, with 8 bases matching TRBD1. The CDR3 has 15 amino acids. Germline trimming cut 7 bases from V and 1 base from J; bases unmatched to any gene: 5. The germline V gene encodes CDR1 LNHDA and CDR2 SQIVND (reference sequence). This CDR3 reads CASKTGTGNTGELFF. The CDR3 bases are TGTGCCAGTAAGACCGGGACAGGGAACACCGGGGAGCTGTTTTTT. Based on the CDR3 plus reference TRBV19 and TRBJ2-2, the full variable domain is DGGITQSPKYLFRKEGQNVTLSCEQNLNHDAMYWYRQDPGQGLRLIYYSQIVNDFQKGDIAEGYSVSREKKESFPLTVTSAQKNPTAFYLCASKTGTGNTGELFFGEGSRLTVL.

The gene calls are TRBV6-2 or TRBV6-3 and TRBJ2-7, with 7 nucleotides matching TRBD2. From germline, CDR1 is MNHEY and CDR2 SVGEGT. There are 17 residues in the CDR3. V dropped 0 bases and J dropped 5; count of bases not matched to a gene: 13. CDR3 nucleotides: TGTGCCAGCAGTTACTCTTTCTCGGGAGAGGGAGGGGACGAGCAGTACTTC. Its protein product is CASSYSFSGEGGDEQYF.

Written as DNA, the CDR3 is TGTGCCATCAGTGAGGTATTAAGCGGAAGACCTAGCACAGATACGCAGTATTTT. Translation gives CAISEVLSGRPSTDTQYF. V usage is TRBV10-3 and J usage is TRBJ2-3, with D tentatively TRBD2 (5 bases). Trimming cost V 2 bases and J 0 bases, with 18 bases left between them. The germline CDR1 and CDR2 sequences are ENHRY and SYGVKD. The CDR3 has 18 amino acids.

The J gene is TRBJ2-1, the V gene TRBV19; 11 bases are shared with TRBD2. The CDR3 is 17 amino acids. The trim removed 3 bases at V and 7 bases at J, leaving 11 bases unmatched. The germline V gene has CDR1 LNHDA and CDR2 SQIVND (reference sequence). The CDR3 sequence: CASSILSGRAGRNEQFF. CDR3 nucleotides: TGTGCCAGTAGTATCCTTAGCGGGAGGGCCGGCAGGAATGAGCAGTTCTTC.

The V gene is TRBV28, the J gene TRBJ1-5; no reliable D call. The CDR3 contains 14 residues. V lost 6 bases to trimming and J lost 6 bases, with 15 bases between them. The germline V gene encodes CDR1 MDHEN and CDR2 SYDVKM. The CDR3 loop is CASSRAGSGQPQHF. For the CDR3, the DNA is TGTGCCAGCAGCCGTGCGGGGTCCGGTCAGCCCCAGCATTTT.

In the case of this clone: Other DNA sequences within the sample encode an identical CDR3. The V call is TRBV27, the J call TRBJ1-1, with D possibly being TRBD1 (6 bases). The ends were cut back, 5 bases at V and 1 base at J, with 8 bases in the middle. The germline gives CDR1 MNHEY, CDR2 SMNVEV (reference sequence). The CDR3 contains 13 residues. This CDR3 is CASSLRGNTEAFF. CDR3 bases: TGTGCCAGCAGTCTCAGGGGGAACACTGAAGCTTTCTTT.

This rearrangement joins TRBV6-2 or TRBV6-3 to TRBJ1-2; 8 bases map to TRBD1. The CDR3 is 14 amino acids. V shed 6 bases, J shed 4 bases, and the junction held 7 bases outside the gene matches. The germline V gene has CDR1 MNHEY and CDR2 SVGEGT. CDR3 in DNA: TGTGCCAGCAGCACAACAGGGGGAGGCTATGGCTACACCTTC. This encodes CASSTTGGGYGYTF.

Only a few counts were recorded for this clone. This chain joins TRBV6-6 and TRBJ2-7; 10 bases are a match to TRBD2. This CDR3 has 14 residues. J lost 10 bases, V lost 3 bases, and 9 bases had no gene match. Looked up from germline, CDR1 is MNHNY and CDR2 is SVGAGI (reference sequence). For the CDR3, the DNA is TGTGCCAGCAGTTATTCTAGCGGGGGCGGTAACCAGTACTTC. Translation gives CASSYSSGGGNQYF.